These 17 T cell receptor beta chains originate from one sample sequenced in a study of breast tumors, draining lymph nodes, adjacent tissues. Samples came from axillary lymph nodes draining the breast cancer. TCRdb reanalysed the multiplex PCR reads using MiXCR and keeps one entry per CDR3 protein. The table includes 200,000 to 250,000 distinct CDR3 sequences, approximately 31% detected once. Sample: axillary lymph node tissue. The receptors derive from a female donor with breast cancer. Some clones in this sample may be carry-over from other donors' samples.

This clonotype was seen ten or more times. The genes are TRBV18 and TRBJ2-1, with D possibly TRBD2 on 6 matching bases. Germline V gene data show CDR1 as KGHSH and CDR2 as LQKENI. V lost 2 bases, J lost 7 bases, and 6 bases lay in between. This CDR3 comprises 12 residues. CDR3 in amino acids: CASSPGRNEQFF. The CDR3 coding sequence is TGTGCCAGCTCACCAGGGAGGAATGAGCAGTTCTTC.

As regards this clonotype: A read error is likely, as this CDR3 ends without the conserved phenylalanine or tryptophan. The chain joins TRBV20-1 to TRBJ1-5; D is undetermined. Trimming took off 6 bases at V and 0 bases at J, with 12 bases between the two ends. The length of the CDR3 is 14 residues. The germline V gene has CDR1 DFQATT and CDR2 SNEGSKA (reference sequence). The CDR3 protein is CSAGMGDSNQPQHG. CDR3 bases: TGCAGTGCCGGAATGGGAGATAGCAATCAGCCCCAGCATGGT.

This clonotype was detected a few times. The rearrangement joins TRBV29-1 to TRBJ2-2; a possible D gene is TRBD1 (5 bases). CDR1 and CDR2 (germline): SQVTM, ANQGSEA. Trimming removed 3 bases at V and 2 bases at J, with 7 bases between. This CDR3 comprises 13 residues. The CDR3 reads CSVDQGNTGELFF. The CDR3 nucleotides are TGCAGCGTTGATCAGGGCAACACCGGGGAGCTGTTTTTT.

Worth noting for this clonotype: This likely comes from a read error, as the CDR3 has no conserved phenylalanine or tryptophan at its end. The chain has TRBV12-5 and TRBJ2-1; TRBD2 matches at 7 bases. Germline-derived CDR1 and CDR2 are LGHNT and FRNRAP. The CDR3 extends over 16 amino acids. The trim removed 7 bases at V and 0 bases at J, leaving 9 bases unmatched. CDR3 amino acids: CASARSGKSSYNEQFL. The DNA for the CDR3 is TGTGCTAGTGCCCGCAGCGGGAAGAGCTCCTACAATGAGCAGTTCCTC.

Many counts were recorded for this clonotype. The chain has TRBV19 and TRBJ1-5; TRBD1 might be the D (5 bases). Germline V gene sequence: CDR1 LNHDA, CDR2 SQIVND (reference sequence). The CDR3 totals 15 residues. Trimming removed 2 bases from V and 0 bases from J, with 8 bases in between. The CDR3 DNA sequence: TGTGCCAGTAGTATAAAGGGGAATAGCAATCAGCCCCAGCATTTT. It translates to CASSIKGNSNQPQHF.

This clonotype is a singleton in its sample. One junction end does not reproduce the germline sequence, and a read error may be involved. V and J are TRBV20-1 and TRBJ2-1, with 13 bases fitting TRBD2. The CDR3 totals 12 residues. The germline V gene encodes CDR1 DFQATT and CDR2 SNEGSKA (reference sequence). The CDR3 region is CSPRTSGSEEFF. CDR3 in DNA: TGCAGTCCCCGGACTAGCGGGAGTGAGGAGTTCTTC.

This clonotype has ten or more counts. The V call is TRBV6-1, the J call TRBJ1-6; TRBD1 is a possible D gene (6 bases). Germline V gives CDR1 MNHNS, CDR2 SASEGT. V was cut by 3 bases and J by 9 bases, with 15 bases left in between. The CDR3 length is 15 residues. CDR3 in DNA: TGTGCCAGCAGTGACGACCTTACAGGGCGTTCACCCCTCCACTTT. It encodes CASSDDLTGRSPLHF.

With respect to this clonotype: A clone one base away is much larger, so this may be a read error. The chain recombines TRBV3-1 with TRBJ2-5; the D gene is possibly TRBD1 (6 bases). Germline V gives CDR1 LGHDT, CDR2 YNNKEL (reference sequence). The length of the CDR3 is 13 residues. The CDR3 DNA sequence: TGTGCCAGCAGCCACAGGGGTTTGGAGACCCAGTGCTTC. It yields the protein CASSHRGLETQCF.

This clonotype showed up just once. The genes are TRBV5-1 and TRBJ2-5; 7 positions agree with TRBD2. This CDR3 has 14 residues. V lost 7 bases, J lost 9 bases, and 15 bases stayed unmatched. Germline CDR1 reads SGHRS; CDR2 reads YFSETQ. The CDR3 DNA is TGCGCCAGCGTCGGAGGGAGGGACTCTGGGGCCCAGTACTTC. Translation: CASVGGRDSGAQYF.

At least ten counts were recorded for this clonotype. An end of the junction does not agree with germline; a read error may underlie this. The CDR3 DNA is TGTGCCAGCAGTCACTCGGCAGGGCCTGGAAACACCATATATTTT. Its translation is CASSHSAGPGNTIYF. The chain uses TRBV6-6 and TRBJ1-3, with D perhaps matching TRBD1 (5 bases). Per germline, CDR1 MNHNY and CDR2 SVGAGI (reference sequence). The CDR3 contains 15 residues.

A few counts support this clonotype. This may arise from a read error, as a much more abundant clone is one base away. The V gene is TRBV6-6, the J gene TRBJ2-5, with 14 bases identical to TRBD2. The CDR3 is made up of 16 amino acids. From germline, CDR1 is MNHNY and CDR2 SVGAGI (reference sequence). V lost 5 bases to trimming and J lost 7 bases; unmatched junction nucleotides: 9. CDR3 amino acids: CASSHLGLAGGGTQYF. Here the CDR3 DNA reads TGTGCCAGCAGTCACTTAGGACTAGCGGGAGGAGGGACCCAGTACTTC.

This clonotype was counted ten times or more. The chain employs TRBV12-3 or TRBV12-4 and TRBJ1-6; possibly TRBD1 for D (6 bases). Trimming stripped 8 bases from V and 6 bases from J, with 11 bases between. The CDR3 consists of 13 residues. The CDR3 spells CASLGQPNSPLHF. The CDR3 coding sequence is TGTGCCAGCCTCGGACAGCCTAATTCACCCCTCCACTTT.

This clonotype appeared many times. The chain recombines TRBV5-1 with TRBJ1-2; no clear D gene. Germline V gene data show CDR1 as SGHRS and CDR2 as YFSETQ. Trimming removed 0 bases at V and 4 bases at J, with 10 bases between. This CDR3 comprises 14 residues. CDR3 nucleotides: TGCGCCAGCAGCTTGGGGCAGGTCAGCTATGGCTACACCTTC. It yields the protein CASSLGQVSYGYTF.

This rearrangement joins TRBV20-1 to TRBJ2-2; D is undetermined. V was shortened by 6 bases and J by 6 bases, with 17 bases between the two germline ends. The CDR3 runs 14 residues. Germline-derived CDR1 and CDR2 are DFQATT and SNEGSKA (reference sequence). CDR3 in amino acids: CSASRRTVSGELFF. The DNA of the CDR3 is TGCAGTGCCAGCAGACGAACAGTATCCGGGGAGCTGTTTTTT.

This clonotype has at least ten counts. CDR3 residues: CASSPLAGRGEQYF. The CDR3 bases are TGTGCCAGCAGCCCCCTGGCCGGTCGGGGAGAGCAGTACTTC. The genes are TRBV2 and TRBJ2-7, with a weak D call TRBD2 (5 bases). This CDR3 is built from 14 residues. The V gene's germline CDR1 is SNHLY and CDR2 FYNNEI. Between the trimmed V and J ends, which lost 6 bases and 7 bases, there was a span of 19 bases.

This clonotype has just a few counts. The chain has TRBV28 and TRBJ2-5; 8 nucleotides agree with TRBD1. Trimming at V came to 6 bases and at J to 5 bases, leaving 8 bases not matched to a gene. Germline CDR1 is MDHEN and CDR2 is SYDVKM. CDR3 length: 14 residues. DNA of the CDR3: TGTGCCAGCAGGATAGGACAGGGTGTTGAGACCCAGTACTTC. Protein sequence: CASRIGQGVETQYF.

Worth noting for this clonotype: A much larger clone lies one base from this, so it may be a read error. V gene TRBV18 combines with J gene TRBJ2-7, with a tentative D call TRBD1 (6 bases). The CDR3 has 13 residues. The germline gives CDR1 KGHSH, CDR2 LQKENI. The CDR3 coding sequence is TGTGCCAACTCAAGGGGGTTCCCTTACGAGCAGTACTTC. Residues: CANSRGFPYEQYF.